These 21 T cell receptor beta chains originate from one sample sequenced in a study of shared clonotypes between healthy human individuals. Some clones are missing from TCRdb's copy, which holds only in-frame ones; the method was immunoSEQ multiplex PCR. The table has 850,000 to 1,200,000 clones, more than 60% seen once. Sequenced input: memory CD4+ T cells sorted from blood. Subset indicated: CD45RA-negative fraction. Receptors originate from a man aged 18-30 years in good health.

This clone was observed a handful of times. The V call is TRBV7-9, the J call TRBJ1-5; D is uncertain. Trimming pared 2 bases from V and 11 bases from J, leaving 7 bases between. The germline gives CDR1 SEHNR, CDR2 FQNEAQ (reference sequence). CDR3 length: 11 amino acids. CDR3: CASSLLGTQHF. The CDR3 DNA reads TGTGCCAGCAGCTTATTAGGGACCCAGCATTTT.

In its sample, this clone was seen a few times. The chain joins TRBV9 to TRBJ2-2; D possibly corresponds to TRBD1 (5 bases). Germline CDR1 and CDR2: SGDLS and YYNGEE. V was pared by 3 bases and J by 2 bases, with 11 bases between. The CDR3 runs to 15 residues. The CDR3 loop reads CASSGKGANTGELFF. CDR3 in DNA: TGTGCCAGCAGCGGTAAAGGGGCCAACACCGGGGAGCTGTTTTTT.

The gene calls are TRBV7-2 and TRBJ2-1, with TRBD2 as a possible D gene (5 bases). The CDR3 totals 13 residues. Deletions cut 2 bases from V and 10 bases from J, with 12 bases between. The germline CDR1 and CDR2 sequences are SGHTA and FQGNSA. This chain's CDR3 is CASSLPGVREQFF. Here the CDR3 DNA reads TGTGCCAGCAGCTTACCCGGGGTTAGGGAGCAGTTCTTC.

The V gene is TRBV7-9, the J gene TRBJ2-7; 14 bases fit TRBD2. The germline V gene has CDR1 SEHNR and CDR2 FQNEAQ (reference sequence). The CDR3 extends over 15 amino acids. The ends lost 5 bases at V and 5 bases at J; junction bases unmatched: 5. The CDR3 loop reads CASSPGTSGGHEQYF. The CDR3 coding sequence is TGTGCCAGCAGCCCCGGGACTAGCGGGGGACACGAGCAGTACTTC.

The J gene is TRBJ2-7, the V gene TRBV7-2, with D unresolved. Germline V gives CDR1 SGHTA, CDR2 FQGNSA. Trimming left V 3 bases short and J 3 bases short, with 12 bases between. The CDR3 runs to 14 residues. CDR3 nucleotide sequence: TGTGCCAGCAGCTTGGACGGACCCCTCTACGAGCAGTACTTC. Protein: CASSLDGPLYEQYF. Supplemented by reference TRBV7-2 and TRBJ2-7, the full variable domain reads GAGVSQSPSNKVTEKGKDVELRCDPISGHTALYWYRQSLGQGLEFLIYFQGNSAPDKSGLPSDRFSAERTGGSVSTLTIQRTQQEDSAVYLCASSLDGPLYEQYFGPGTRLTVT.

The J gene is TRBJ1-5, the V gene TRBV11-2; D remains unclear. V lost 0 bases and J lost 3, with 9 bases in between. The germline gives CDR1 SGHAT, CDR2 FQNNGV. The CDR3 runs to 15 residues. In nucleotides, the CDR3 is TGTGCCAGCAGCTTAGATCGAAAGAACAATCAGCCCCAGCATTTT. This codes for CASSLDRKNNQPQHF.

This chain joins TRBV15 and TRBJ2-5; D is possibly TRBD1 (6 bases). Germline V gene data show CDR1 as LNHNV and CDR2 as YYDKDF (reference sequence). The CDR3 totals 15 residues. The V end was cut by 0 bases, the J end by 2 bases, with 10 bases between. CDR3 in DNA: TGTGCCACCAGCAGAGATCTAGGGGGACAAGAGACCCAGTACTTC. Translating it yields CATSRDLGGQETQYF.

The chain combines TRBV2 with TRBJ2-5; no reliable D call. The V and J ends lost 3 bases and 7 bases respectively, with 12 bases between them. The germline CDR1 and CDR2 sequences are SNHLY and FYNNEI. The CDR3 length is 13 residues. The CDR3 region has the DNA TGTGCCAGCAGTGACGACTCCCTGGGGACCCAGTACTTC. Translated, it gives CASSDDSLGTQYF.

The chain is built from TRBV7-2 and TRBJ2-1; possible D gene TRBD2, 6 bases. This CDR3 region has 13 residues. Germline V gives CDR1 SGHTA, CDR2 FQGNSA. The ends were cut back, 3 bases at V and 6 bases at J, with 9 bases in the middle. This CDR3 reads CASSLAGSNEQFF. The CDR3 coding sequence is TGTGCCAGCAGCTTGGCGGGGTCCAATGAGCAGTTCTTC.

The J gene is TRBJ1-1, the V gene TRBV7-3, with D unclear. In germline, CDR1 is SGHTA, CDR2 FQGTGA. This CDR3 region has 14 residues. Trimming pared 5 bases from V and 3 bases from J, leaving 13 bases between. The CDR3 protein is CASSRGALDTEAFF. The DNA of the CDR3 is TGTGCCAGCAGCCGAGGAGCCCTAGACACTGAAGCTTTCTTT.

This CDR3 is CASSSGLAGELFF. CDR3 nucleotides: TGTGCCAGCAGCTCCGGACTAGCCGGGGAGCTGTTTTTT. V usage is TRBV5-6 and J usage is TRBJ2-2; TRBD2 agrees at 7 bases. The CDR3 spans 13 residues. Germline lookup yields CDR1 SGHDT and CDR2 YYEEEE. V lost 3 bases, J lost 6 bases, and 2 bases stayed unmatched.

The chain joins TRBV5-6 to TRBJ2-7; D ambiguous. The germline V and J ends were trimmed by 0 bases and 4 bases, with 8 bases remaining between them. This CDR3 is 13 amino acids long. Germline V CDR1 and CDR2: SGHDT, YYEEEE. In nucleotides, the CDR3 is TGTGCCAGCAGCTTGGGCAGCAAATACGAGCAGTACTTC. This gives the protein CASSLGSKYEQYF. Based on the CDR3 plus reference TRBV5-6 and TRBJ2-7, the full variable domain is DAGVTQSPTHLIKTRGQQVTLRCSPKSGHDTVSWYQQALGQGPQFIFQYYEEEERQRGNFPDRFSGHQFPNYSSELNVNALLLGDSALYLCASSLGSKYEQYFGPGTRLTVT.

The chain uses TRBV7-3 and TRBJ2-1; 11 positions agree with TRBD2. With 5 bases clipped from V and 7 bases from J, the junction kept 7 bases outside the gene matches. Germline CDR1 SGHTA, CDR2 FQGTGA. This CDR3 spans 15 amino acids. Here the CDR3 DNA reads TGTGCCAGCAGCGTAGCGGGGGGGCCTTTGAATGAGCAGTTCTTC. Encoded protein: CASSVAGGPLNEQFF.

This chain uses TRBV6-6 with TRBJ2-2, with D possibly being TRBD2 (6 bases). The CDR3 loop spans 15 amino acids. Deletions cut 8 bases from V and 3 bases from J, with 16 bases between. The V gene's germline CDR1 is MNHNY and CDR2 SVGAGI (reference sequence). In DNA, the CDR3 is TGTGCCAGCCGATCCGCGGGGTCGGACACCGGGGAGCTGTTTTTT. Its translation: CASRSAGSDTGELFF.

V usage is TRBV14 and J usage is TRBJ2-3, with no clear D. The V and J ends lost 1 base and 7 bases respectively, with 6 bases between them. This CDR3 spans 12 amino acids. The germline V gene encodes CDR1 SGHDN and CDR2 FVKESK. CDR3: CASSQVSYTQYF. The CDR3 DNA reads TGTGCCAGCAGCCAAGTGAGCTATACGCAGTATTTT.

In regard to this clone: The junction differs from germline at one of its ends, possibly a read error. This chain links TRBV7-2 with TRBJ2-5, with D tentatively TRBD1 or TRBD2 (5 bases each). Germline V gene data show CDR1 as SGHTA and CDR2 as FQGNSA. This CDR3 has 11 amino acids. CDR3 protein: CASSSTGRGDF. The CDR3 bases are TGTGCCAGCAGCTCAACCGGCCGAGGGGACTTC.

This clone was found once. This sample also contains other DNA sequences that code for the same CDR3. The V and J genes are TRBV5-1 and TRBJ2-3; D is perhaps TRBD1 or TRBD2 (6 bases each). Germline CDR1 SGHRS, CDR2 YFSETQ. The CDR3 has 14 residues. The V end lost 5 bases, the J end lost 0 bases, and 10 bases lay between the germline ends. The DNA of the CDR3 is TGCGCCAGCAGTCGAGGGGGGAGCACAGATACGCAGTATTTT. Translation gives CASSRGGSTDTQYF.

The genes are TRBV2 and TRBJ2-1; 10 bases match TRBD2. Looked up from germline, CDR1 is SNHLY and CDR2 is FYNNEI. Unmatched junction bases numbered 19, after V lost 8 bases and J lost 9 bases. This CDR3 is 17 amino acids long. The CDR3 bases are TGTGCCAGCCTCTCGCGAGCGGGAGGGTCCCTTGGGCGTGAGCAGTTCTTC. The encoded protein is CASLSRAGGSLGREQFF. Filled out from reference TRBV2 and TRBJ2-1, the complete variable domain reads EPEVTQTPSHQVTQMGQEVILRCVPISNHLYFYWYRQILGQKVEFLVSFYNNEISEKSEIFDDQFSVERPDGSNFTLKIRSTKLEDSAMYFCASLSRAGGSLGREQFFGPGTRLTVL.

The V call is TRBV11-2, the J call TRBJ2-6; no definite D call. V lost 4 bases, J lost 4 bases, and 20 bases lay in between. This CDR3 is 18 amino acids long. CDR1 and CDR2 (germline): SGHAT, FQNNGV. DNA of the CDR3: TGTGCCAGCAGCTCCCTCCGAAGGACGGGCTCCGGGGCCAACGTCCTGACTTTC. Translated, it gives CASSSLRRTGSGANVLTF.

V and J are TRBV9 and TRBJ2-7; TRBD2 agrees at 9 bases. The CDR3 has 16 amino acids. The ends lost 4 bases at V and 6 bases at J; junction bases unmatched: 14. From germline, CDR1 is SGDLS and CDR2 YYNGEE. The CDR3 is CASSPGSGSITLEQYF. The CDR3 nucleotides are TGTGCCAGCAGCCCCGGTAGCGGGAGTATTACTCTCGAGCAGTACTTC.

This chain's CDR3 is CASSLVPPYEQYF. CDR3 DNA sequence: TGTGCCAGCAGCCTCGTTCCCCCCTACGAGCAGTACTTC. This chain connects TRBV7-2 to TRBJ2-7, with no clear D. Germline V gives CDR1 SGHTA, CDR2 FQGNSA. The CDR3 spans 13 residues. V gave up 5 bases and J gave up 2 bases, with 10 bases separating them.